The following is a TCR beta chain sequence with its context. The data originate from a study of T cells expressing NK-cell markers. At the level of the study: Seven of the eight sequenced donors were classified as HCMV-seropositive, and one was classified as seronegative.

The TCR beta cDNA came from 5'RACE template switching with UMIs. From the 5' RACE reads, TCRdb lists one entry per CDR3 protein and no DNA. The sample table sets out 550,000 or so distinct CDR3 sequences. The CDR3 is 16 amino acids. Germline assignment: CDR1 MGHRA and CDR2 YSYEKL. Sequencing was performed on blood T cells: a sorted CD56 or NKG2C T cell subset, CD4+ or CD8+ T cells, or bulk PBMC T cells (not recorded which). This TCR was recovered from a man aged 18 to 35 in good health. V and J are TRBV4-1 and TRBJ1-3; checking the TCRdb D call of TRBD1 is not possible without DNA. CDR3 residues: CASSLPGQGAGNTIYF.